This T cell receptor beta chain was obtained from a study of cytomegalovirus exposure and HLA in healthy donors. Regarding the study as a whole: Cytomegalovirus-associated TCR beta chains were listed, numbering 164.

Vbeta (60) and Jbeta (13) primers were used in the PCR. The table came from immunoSEQ multiplex PCR; TCRdb's copy has only in-frame clones and leaves some out. The repertoire consists of 150,000 to 250,000 clones, with 75% to 90% occurring once and the leading ten covering 6.5%. V was shortened by 0 bases and J by 0 bases, with 15 bases between the two germline ends. The V gene's germline CDR1 is LNHNV and CDR2 YYDKDF (reference sequence). This CDR3 contains 17 residues. Points on this clone: Antigen: not known.

This receptor was obtained from a woman aged 50 to 60 in good health and CMV-seropositive. The chain has TRBV15 and TRBJ2-7, with D possibly being TRBD1 (5 bases). Sequencing was performed on PBMCs. The CDR3 nucleotides read TGTGCCACCAGCAGAGAGGCAGGGAAAATGAGCTCCTACGAGCAGTACTTC. Protein sequence: CATSREAGKMSSYEQYF.